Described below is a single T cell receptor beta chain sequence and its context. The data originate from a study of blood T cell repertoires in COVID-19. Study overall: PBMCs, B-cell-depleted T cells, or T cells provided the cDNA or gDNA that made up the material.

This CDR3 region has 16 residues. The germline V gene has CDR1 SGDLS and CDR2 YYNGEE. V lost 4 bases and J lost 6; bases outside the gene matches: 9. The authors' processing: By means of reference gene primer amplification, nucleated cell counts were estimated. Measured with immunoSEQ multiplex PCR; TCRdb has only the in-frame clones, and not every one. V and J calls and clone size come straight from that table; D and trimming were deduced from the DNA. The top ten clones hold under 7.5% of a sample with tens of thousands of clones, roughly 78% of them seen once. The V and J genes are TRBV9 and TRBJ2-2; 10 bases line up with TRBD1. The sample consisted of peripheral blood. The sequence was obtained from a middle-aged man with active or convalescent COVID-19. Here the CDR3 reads CASSPSPGQGSGELFF. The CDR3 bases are TGTGCCAGCAGCCCTTCTCCGGGACAGGGGTCCGGGGAGCTGTTTTTT.